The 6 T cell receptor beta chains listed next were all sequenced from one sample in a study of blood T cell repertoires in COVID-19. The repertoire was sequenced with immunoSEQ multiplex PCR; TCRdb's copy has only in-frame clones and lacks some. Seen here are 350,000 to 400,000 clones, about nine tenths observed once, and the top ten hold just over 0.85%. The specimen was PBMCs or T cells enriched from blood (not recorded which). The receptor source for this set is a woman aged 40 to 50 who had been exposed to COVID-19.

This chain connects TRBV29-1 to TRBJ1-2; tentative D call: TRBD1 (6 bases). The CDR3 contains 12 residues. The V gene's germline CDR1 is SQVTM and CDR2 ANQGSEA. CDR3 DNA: TGCCTCACGTGGGGGCTCGATTATGGCTACACCTTC. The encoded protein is CLTWGLDYGYTF.

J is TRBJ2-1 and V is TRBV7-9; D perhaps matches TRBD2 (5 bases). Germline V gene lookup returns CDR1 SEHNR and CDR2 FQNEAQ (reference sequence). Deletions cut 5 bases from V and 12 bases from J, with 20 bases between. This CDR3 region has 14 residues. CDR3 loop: CASSIPGDGVWQFF. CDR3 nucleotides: TGTGCCAGCAGCATACCCGGCGACGGGGTTTGGCAGTTCTTC.

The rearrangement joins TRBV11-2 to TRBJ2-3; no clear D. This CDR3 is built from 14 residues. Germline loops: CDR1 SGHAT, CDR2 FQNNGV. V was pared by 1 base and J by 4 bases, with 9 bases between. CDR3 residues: CASSLGSEPDTQYF. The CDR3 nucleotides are TGTGCCAGCAGCTTAGGGTCCGAGCCAGATACGCAGTATTTT.

Here the CDR3 reads CAISEQGRPSYEQYF. The DNA for the CDR3 is TGTGCCATCAGCGAACAGGGGCGTCCTTCCTACGAGCAGTACTTC. J is TRBJ2-7 and V is TRBV10-3, with 7 bases lining up with TRBD1. This CDR3 is built from 15 residues. V lost 6 bases and J lost 1; bases outside the gene matches: 9. Germline lookup yields CDR1 ENHRY and CDR2 SYGVKD.

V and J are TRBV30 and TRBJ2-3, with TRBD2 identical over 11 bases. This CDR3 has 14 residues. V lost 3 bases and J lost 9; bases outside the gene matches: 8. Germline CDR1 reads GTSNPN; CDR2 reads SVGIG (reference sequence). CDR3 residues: CAWRASGRLSTQYF. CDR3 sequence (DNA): TGTGCCTGGAGGGCTAGCGGGAGGTTATCGACGCAGTATTTT. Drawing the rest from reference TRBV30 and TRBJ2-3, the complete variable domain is SQTIHQWPATLVQPVGSPLSLECTVEGTSNPNLYWYRQAAGRGLQLLFYSVGIGQISSEVPQNLSASRPQDRQFILSSKKLLLSDSGFYLCAWRASGRLSTQYFGPGTRLTVL.

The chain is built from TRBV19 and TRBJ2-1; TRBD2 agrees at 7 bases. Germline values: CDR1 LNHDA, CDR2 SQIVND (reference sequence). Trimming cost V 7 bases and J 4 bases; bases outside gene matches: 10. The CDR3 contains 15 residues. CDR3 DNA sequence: TGTGCCAGTAAAAACGGACTAGGCGGATACAATGAGCAGTTCTTC. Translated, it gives CASKNGLGGYNEQFF.